The 28 T cell receptor beta chains presented below share a single source sample, sequenced in a study of identical twins. From the 5' RACE reads, TCRdb called clonotypes with MiXCR, one entry per CDR3 protein. The sample carries about 730,000 distinct CDR3 sequences, 21% recorded once. Another study also made use of these data, one on T cells expressing NK-cell markers.

The material sequenced was PBMCs. The receptors were gathered from a woman under 30 in good health.

The rearrangement uses TRBV7-9 and TRBJ2-2; D gene unclear. This CDR3 spans 14 amino acids. CDR1 is SEHNR, CDR2 FQNEAQ, per germline (reference sequence). Trimming stripped 6 bases from V and 2 bases from J, with 10 bases between. In nucleotides, the CDR3 is TGTGCCAGCAGTGGCATAGCTAACACCGGGGAGCTGTTTTTT. It yields the protein CASSGIANTGELFF.

The chain recombines TRBV12-3 or TRBV12-4 with TRBJ2-3; 10 bases are shared with TRBD2. The CDR3 length is 16 residues. The J segment lost 0 bases and the V segment lost 5 bases, leaving 5 bases of the junction unmatched. The CDR3 is CASSHGTSASTDTQYF. The CDR3 nucleotides read TGTGCCAGCAGTCACGGGACTAGCGCTAGCACAGATACGCAGTATTTT.

This clonotype was counted a few times. This chain uses TRBV20-1 with TRBJ2-3; 8 positions match TRBD2. V trimming: 2 bases; J trimming: 2 bases; junction bases outside the gene matches: 3. The CDR3 consists of 14 residues. Germline loops: CDR1 DFQATT, CDR2 SNEGSKA (reference sequence). This CDR3 is CSARHSGNTDTQYF. The CDR3, as DNA: TGCAGTGCTAGACATAGCGGGAACACAGATACGCAGTATTTT.

In this sample, this clonotype turned up a few times. The chain couples TRBV11-2 to TRBJ2-1, with 15 bases that match TRBD2. The CDR3 has 20 residues. V shed 5 bases and J 3 bases; nucleotides not matched to a gene: 14. Germline CDR1 is SGHAT and CDR2 is FQNNGV. The CDR3 coding sequence is TGTGCCAGCAGCCCCCGGACTAGCGGGAGGGCCTCCCCTAACTACAATGAGCAGTTCTTC. It encodes CASSPRTSGRASPNYNEQFF. The whole variable domain, filled in from reference TRBV11-2 and TRBJ2-1, reads EAGVAQSPRYKIIEKRQSVAFWCNPISGHATLYWYQQILGQGPKLLIQFQNNGVVDDSQLPKDRFSAERLKGVDSTLKIQPAKLEDSAVYLCASSPRTSGRASPNYNEQFFGPGTRLTVL.

The V call is TRBV29-1, the J call TRBJ2-1, with D possibly matching TRBD2 (5 bases). Germline CDR1 and CDR2: SQVTM and ANQGSEA. The length of the CDR3 is 12 residues. V dropped 1 base and J dropped 7 bases, with 8 bases sitting between them. The CDR3 protein is CSVEAGKNEQFF. The DNA for the CDR3 is TGCAGCGTTGAAGCCGGGAAGAATGAGCAGTTCTTC.

This clonotype was detected a few times. This rearrangement joins TRBV4-3 to TRBJ2-6; D tentatively reads TRBD1 or TRBD2 (5 bases each). This CDR3 has 16 amino acids. V lost 0 bases to trimming and J lost 4 bases, with 10 bases between them. Germline V lookup: CDR1 LGHNA, CDR2 YSLEER. This CDR3 is CASSQDWRTGANVLTF. The CDR3 bases are TGCGCCAGCAGCCAAGATTGGAGGACAGGGGCCAACGTCCTGACTTTC.

This clonotype was detected a few times. This chain uses TRBV5-6 with TRBJ2-2, with a possible D match to TRBD2 (6 bases). Germline V lookup: CDR1 SGHDT, CDR2 YYEEEE. There are 15 residues in the CDR3. V shed 6 bases and J shed 1 base, with 13 bases lying between them. DNA of the CDR3: TGTGCCAGCAACCTGCGGGACCAGAACACCGGGGAGCTGTTTTTT. Translating it yields CASNLRDQNTGELFF. The whole variable domain, remainder taken from reference TRBV5-6 and TRBJ2-2, is DAGVTQSPTHLIKTRGQQVTLRCSPKSGHDTVSWYQQALGQGPQFIFQYYEEEERQRGNFPDRFSGHQFPNYSSELNVNALLLGDSALYLCASNLRDQNTGELFFGEGSRLTVL.

The J gene is TRBJ2-1, the V gene TRBV7-2, with 7 positions matching TRBD1. Trimming took 7 bases from V and 5 from J; bases not matched to a gene: 5. The V gene's germline CDR1 is SGHTA and CDR2 FQGNSA. The CDR3 contains 13 residues. CDR3: CASNYDRDNEQFF. DNA for the CDR3: TGTGCCAGCAACTATGACAGGGACAATGAGCAGTTCTTC.

The rearrangement uses TRBV12-3 or TRBV12-4 and TRBJ2-1, with TRBD2 identical over 7 bases. The V segment lost 5 bases and the J segment 2 bases; nucleotides outside the gene matches: 6. The CDR3 runs to 15 residues. The CDR3 coding sequence is TGTGCCAGCAGTACCCTGCGGGGGACCTACAATGAGCAGTTCTTC. Encoded protein: CASSTLRGTYNEQFF.

Ten or more counts support this clonotype. This chain connects TRBV7-8 to TRBJ2-3, with a tentative D call TRBD2 (6 bases). The V gene's germline CDR1 is SGHVS and CDR2 FQNEAQ. V was trimmed by 3 bases and J by 5 bases, leaving 12 bases between them. CDR3 length equals 14 residues. CDR3 nucleotide sequence: TGTGCCAGCAGCTTTGTGGGAGGCAGAGATACGCAGTATTTT. Protein sequence: CASSFVGGRDTQYF.

The sample holds a few counts of this clonotype. The rearrangement uses TRBV7-2 and TRBJ2-1; no firm D call. CDR1 and CDR2 from the germline V gene are SGHTA and FQGNSA. With 5 bases removed from V and 1 base from J, the gap between germline ends came to 9 bases. There are 14 residues in the CDR3. CDR3 in DNA: TGTGCCAGCAGCCCCCCGGGTTCCTACAATGAGCAGTTCTTC. This sequence encodes CASSPPGSYNEQFF.

This clonotype appeared a few times. This rearrangement joins TRBV5-1 to TRBJ2-3, with 12 positions matching TRBD2. The V gene end was trimmed by 0 bases and the J gene end by 4 bases; junction bases not matched to a gene: 6. The germline V gene has CDR1 SGHRS and CDR2 YFSETQ. There are 17 residues in the CDR3. The CDR3 sequence: CASSLGGLAGSADTQYF. DNA of the CDR3: TGCGCCAGCAGCTTGGGAGGACTAGCGGGGAGCGCAGATACGCAGTATTTT. The variable domain in full, with the rest retrieved from reference TRBV5-1 and TRBJ2-3, is KAGVTQTPRYLIKTRGQQVTLSCSPISGHRSVSWYQQTPGQGLQFLFEYFSETQRNKGNFPGRFSGRQFSNSRSEMNVSTLELGDSALYLCASSLGGLAGSADTQYFGPGTRLTVL.

The V and J genes are TRBV20-1 and TRBJ2-5, with TRBD2 matching over 12 bases. The germline CDR1 and CDR2 sequences are DFQATT and SNEGSKA (reference sequence). V lost 6 bases to trimming and J lost 1 base; unmatched junction nucleotides: 6. The CDR3 runs to 15 residues. The CDR3 loop is CSAQASGGAQETQYF. CDR3 nucleotide sequence: TGCAGTGCCCAGGCTAGCGGGGGGGCCCAAGAGACCCAGTACTTC.

This clonotype came up a few times. This rearrangement joins TRBV15 to TRBJ1-2; 7 bases are shared with TRBD1. Per germline, CDR1 LNHNV and CDR2 YYDKDF (reference sequence). V trimming: 1 base; J trimming: 5 bases; junction bases outside the gene matches: 7. CDR3 size: 15 residues. CDR3 in DNA: TGTGCCACCAGCAGAGGTTCTGGACAGGCGTATGGCTACACCTTC. Protein sequence: CATSRGSGQAYGYTF.

This chain connects TRBV9 to TRBJ2-1; D may match TRBD1 or TRBD2 (6 bases each). Germline values: CDR1 SGDLS, CDR2 YYNGEE. Between the trimmed V and J ends, which lost 4 bases and 0 bases, there was a span of 14 bases. This CDR3 is built from 16 residues. The CDR3 spells CASSQRGEYSYNEQFF. CDR3 DNA sequence: TGTGCCAGCAGCCAGAGGGGGGAGTACTCCTACAATGAGCAGTTCTTC.

This rearrangement joins TRBV15 to TRBJ2-3; D call uncertain. Per the germline V gene, CDR1 is LNHNV and CDR2 is YYDKDF (reference sequence). V shed 0 bases and J shed 2 bases, with 18 bases lying between them. This CDR3 contains 18 residues. CDR3: CATSREPLNGEYTDTQYF. The CDR3 region has the DNA TGTGCCACCAGCAGAGAACCCTTGAATGGCGAATACACAGATACGCAGTATTTT.

This clonotype has ten or more counts. V and J are TRBV9 and TRBJ2-4; weak D call: TRBD1 (5 bases). CDR1 SGDLS and CDR2 YYNGEE come from the germline V gene. The V and J ends lost 0 bases and 1 base respectively, with 11 bases between them. The CDR3 is made up of 16 amino acids. The CDR3 DNA is TGTGCCAGCAGCGTAGGTGTGGCAGGGGCCAAAAACATTCAGTACTTC. Translated: CASSVGVAGAKNIQYF. Full variable domain (missing parts from reference TRBV9 and TRBJ2-4): DSGVTQTPKHLITATGQRVTLRCSPRSGDLSVYWYQQSLDQGLQFLIQYYNGEERAKGNILERFSAQQFPDLHSELNLSSLELGDSALYFCASSVGVAGAKNIQYFGAGTRLSVL.

This chain uses TRBV5-1 with TRBJ2-7; D may match TRBD1 or TRBD2 (5 bases each). Trimming cost V 4 bases and J 3 bases, with 14 bases left between them. This CDR3 is built from 14 residues. Germline loops: CDR1 SGHRS, CDR2 YFSETQ. In DNA form, the CDR3 reads TGCGCCAGCAGCCCGAGGGACGGCGTCTACGAGCAGTACTTC. Amino acid sequence: CASSPRDGVYEQYF. Supplemented by reference TRBV5-1 and TRBJ2-7, the full variable domain reads KAGVTQTPRYLIKTRGQQVTLSCSPISGHRSVSWYQQTPGQGLQFLFEYFSETQRNKGNFPGRFSGRQFSNSRSEMNVSTLELGDSALYLCASSPRDGVYEQYFGPGTRLTVT.

CDR3: CASSVHSGDTQYF. CDR3 DNA: TGTGCCAGCAGTGTCCACAGTGGCGATACGCAGTATTTT. This chain uses TRBV6-1 with TRBJ2-3; D call uncertain. Per the germline V gene, CDR1 is MNHNS and CDR2 is SASEGT. Deletions cut 4 bases from V and 6 bases from J, with 11 bases between. This CDR3 has 13 residues.

This clonotype occurred a few times. The rearrangement uses TRBV29-1 and TRBJ1-2; 7 bases are shared with TRBD1. The CDR3 covers 12 residues. Germline CDR1 and CDR2: SQVTM and ANQGSEA. V gave up 3 bases and J gave up 4 bases; unmatched junction bases: 2. CDR3 region: CSVEPGGYGYTF. CDR3 nucleotides: TGCAGCGTTGAGCCAGGGGGCTATGGCTACACCTTC.

This clonotype appeared a single time. This chain joins TRBV5-1 and TRBJ2-7, with 8 bases lining up with TRBD1. The CDR3 totals 15 residues. Looked up from germline, CDR1 is SGHRS and CDR2 is YFSETQ. The V and J ends lost 3 bases and 2 bases, in that order; junction bases with no gene match: 7. CDR3 amino acids: CASSWTGYTAYEQYF. CDR3 in DNA: TGCGCCAGCAGCTGGACAGGGTACACTGCCTACGAGCAGTACTTC.

The CDR3 bases are TGTGCCAGCAGTTACTCATTGGACAGCGCCAAAAACATTCAGTACTTC. Its protein is CASSYSLDSAKNIQYF. V gene TRBV6-5 combines with J gene TRBJ2-4, with D tentatively TRBD1 (6 bases). V gave up 0 bases and J gave up 1 base, with 10 bases separating them. This CDR3 has 16 residues. The germline V gene has CDR1 MNHEY and CDR2 SVGAGI.

This clonotype occurred a few times. This rearrangement joins TRBV10-3 to TRBJ1-4, with 8 positions matching TRBD1. The CDR3 is 15 amino acids. V was pared by 5 bases and J by 3 bases, with 5 bases of the junction left unmatched. CDR1 is ENHRY and CDR2 is SYGVKD in the germline V gene. As DNA, the CDR3 is TGTGCCATCAGTCGCGGACAGGGAGCTAATGAAAAACTGTTTTTT. Its translation is CAISRGQGANEKLFF.

This clonotype has a count of ten or more. V gene TRBV27 combines with J gene TRBJ1-2, with no clear D. V was pared by 1 base and J by 6 bases, with 9 bases between. In germline, CDR1 is MNHEY, CDR2 SMNVEV (reference sequence). This CDR3 has 13 amino acids. In DNA form, the CDR3 reads TGTGCCAGCAGTTTATTAGGGAATAATGGCTACACCTTC. It translates to CASSLLGNNGYTF.

The chain uses TRBV30 and TRBJ2-3; weak D call: TRBD1 (5 bases). Trimming shortened V by 2 bases and J by 4 bases, and 7 bases separated the two germline ends. The CDR3 is 12 amino acids. The germline CDR1 and CDR2 sequences are GTSNPN and SVGIG (reference sequence). The CDR3 is CAWSRGPDTQYF. CDR3 sequence (DNA): TGTGCCTGGAGTAGGGGCCCAGATACGCAGTATTTT. Supplemented by reference TRBV30 and TRBJ2-3, the full variable domain reads SQTIHQWPATLVQPVGSPLSLECTVEGTSNPNLYWYRQAAGRGLQLLFYSVGIGQISSEVPQNLSASRPQDRQFILSSKKLLLSDSGFYLCAWSRGPDTQYFGPGTRLTVL.

This clonotype was seen only a few times. The genes are TRBV20-1 and TRBJ2-1, with D perhaps matching TRBD1 (5 bases). Trimming took 1 base from V and 5 from J, leaving 12 bases between them. In germline, CDR1 is DFQATT, CDR2 SNEGSKA (reference sequence). This CDR3 has 14 residues. CDR3 bases: TGCAGTGCTAGAGGGGGCACCAACGACAATGAGCAGTTCTTC. It translates to CSARGGTNDNEQFF.

The genes are TRBV5-1 and TRBJ2-2; D gene unclear. This CDR3 spans 15 amino acids. Germline V gene sequence: CDR1 SGHRS, CDR2 YFSETQ. The germline V and J ends were trimmed by 1 base and 0 bases, with 7 bases remaining between them. For the CDR3, the DNA is TGCGCCAGCAGCTTGAACCCGTCGAACACCGGGGAGCTGTTTTTT. This codes for CASSLNPSNTGELFF. The variable domain in full, with the rest retrieved from reference TRBV5-1 and TRBJ2-2, is KAGVTQTPRYLIKTRGQQVTLSCSPISGHRSVSWYQQTPGQGLQFLFEYFSETQRNKGNFPGRFSGRQFSNSRSEMNVSTLELGDSALYLCASSLNPSNTGELFFGEGSRLTVL.

In this sample, this clonotype turned up a few times. The rearrangement joins TRBV19 to TRBJ1-2, with D perhaps TRBD1 (6 bases). The CDR3 has 15 residues. Germline V lookup: CDR1 LNHDA, CDR2 SQIVND (reference sequence). The V end was cut by 8 bases, the J end by 1 base, with 17 bases between. The CDR3 loop reads CASRDKDRDNYGYTF. CDR3 DNA sequence: TGTGCCAGTCGAGATAAGGACAGAGATAACTATGGCTACACCTTC.